This TCR beta chain was recovered during a study of blood T cell repertoires in COVID-19. Across the whole study: Both acute and convalescent COVID-19 samples were obtained from the United States, Italy and Spain. T cells, B-cell-depleted T cells, or PBMCs supplied cDNA or gDNA.

CDR3 length: 13 amino acids. Trimming removed 2 bases at V and 6 bases at J, with 8 bases between. Germline CDR1 reads LGHDT; CDR2 reads YNNKEL (reference sequence). Per the original data handling: Counts of nucleated cells, estimated from reference gene primer amplification, were obtained. Only in-frame clones appear in the TCRdb table, and some are missing; sequencing was by immunoSEQ multiplex PCR. V, J and clone size are taken as reported in that table, and D and trimming were inferred from the DNA itself. The sample has about 68,000 clones, 80% to 90% seen once; the top ten hold about 8.1%. The chain employs TRBV3-1 (or the pseudogene TRBV3-2) and TRBJ2-1, with a possible D match to TRBD1 (5 bases). This receptor was obtained from a man aged 25-45 years with acute or convalescent COVID-19. Sequenced sample: peripheral blood. This CDR3 reads CASSQSGANEQFF. The CDR3 coding sequence is TGTGCCAGCAGCCAATCTGGGGCCAATGAGCAGTTCTTC.